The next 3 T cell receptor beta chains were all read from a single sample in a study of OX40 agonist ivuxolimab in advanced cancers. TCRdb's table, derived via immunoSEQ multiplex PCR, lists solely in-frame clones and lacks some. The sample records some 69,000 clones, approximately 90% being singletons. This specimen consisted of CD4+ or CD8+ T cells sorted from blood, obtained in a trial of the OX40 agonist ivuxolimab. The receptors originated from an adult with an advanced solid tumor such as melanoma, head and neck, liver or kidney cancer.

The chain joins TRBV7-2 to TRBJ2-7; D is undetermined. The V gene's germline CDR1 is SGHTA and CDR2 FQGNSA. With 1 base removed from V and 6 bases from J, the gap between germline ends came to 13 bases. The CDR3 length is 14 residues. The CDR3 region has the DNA TGTGCCAGCAGCTTAGAGCGTGCGGCAAGCGAGCAGTACTTC. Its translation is CASSLERAASEQYF.

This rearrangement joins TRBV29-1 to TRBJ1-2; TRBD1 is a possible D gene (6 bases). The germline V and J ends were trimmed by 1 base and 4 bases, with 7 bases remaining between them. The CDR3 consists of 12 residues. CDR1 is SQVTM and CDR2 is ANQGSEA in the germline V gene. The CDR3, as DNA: TGCAGCGTTGAAGCAGGGGCCTATGGCTACACCTTC. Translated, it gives CSVEAGAYGYTF.

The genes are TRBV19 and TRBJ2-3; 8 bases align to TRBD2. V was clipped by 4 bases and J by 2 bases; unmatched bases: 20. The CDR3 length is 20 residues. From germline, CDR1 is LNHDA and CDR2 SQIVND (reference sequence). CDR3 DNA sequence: TGTGCCAGTAGTAGGGCCTCCGGGACTAGATGGAGGCGGGACACAGATACGCAGTATTTT. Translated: CASSRASGTRWRRDTDTQYF. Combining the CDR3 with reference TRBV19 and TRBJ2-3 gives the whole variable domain DGGITQSPKYLFRKEGQNVTLSCEQNLNHDAMYWYRQDPGQGLRLIYYSQIVNDFQKGDIAEGYSVSREKKESFPLTVTSAQKNPTAFYLCASSRASGTRWRRDTDTQYFGPGTRLTVL.